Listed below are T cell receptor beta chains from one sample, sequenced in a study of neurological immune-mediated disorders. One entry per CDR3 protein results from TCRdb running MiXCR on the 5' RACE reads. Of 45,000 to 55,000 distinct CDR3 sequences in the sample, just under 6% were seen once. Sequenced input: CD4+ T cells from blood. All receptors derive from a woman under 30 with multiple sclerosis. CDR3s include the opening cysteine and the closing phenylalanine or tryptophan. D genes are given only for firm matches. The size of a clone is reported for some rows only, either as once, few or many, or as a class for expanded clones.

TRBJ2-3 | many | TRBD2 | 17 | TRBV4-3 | TGCGCCAGCAGCCAAGATTTACGCGGGAGGGCCCTCGGTACGCAGTATTTT | CASSQDLRGRALGTQYF
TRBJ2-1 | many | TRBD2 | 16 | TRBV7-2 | TGTGCCAGCAGCTTCTCGACTAGCGCTTCGTACAATGAGCAGTTCTTC | CASSFSTSASYNEQFF
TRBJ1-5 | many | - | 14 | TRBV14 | TGTGCCAGCAGCCAAGGCGGGGGTAGTCAGCCCCAGCATTTT | CASSQGGGSQPQHF
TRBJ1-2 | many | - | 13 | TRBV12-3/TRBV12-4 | TGTGCCAGCAGATCCACGGGAACTCGGGGCTACACCTTC | CASRSTGTRGYTF
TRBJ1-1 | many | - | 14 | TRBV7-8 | TGTGCCAGCAGCCCCCCTACAGGGAACACTGAAGCTTTCTTT | CASSPPTGNTEAFF
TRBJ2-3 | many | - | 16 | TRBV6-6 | TGTGCCAGCAGTTATTGGAGCGGCGCCCGCACAGATACGCAGTATTTT | CASSYWSGARTDTQYF
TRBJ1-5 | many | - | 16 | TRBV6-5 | TGTGCCAGCAGTTACTCGTCTCGGAACTTCAATCAGCCCCAGCATTTT | CASSYSSRNFNQPQHF
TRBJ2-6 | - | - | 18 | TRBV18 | TGTGCCAGCTCACCAGGGCAGGGAAAAGCTCTTGGGGCCAACGTCCTGACTTTC | CASSPGQGKALGANVLTF
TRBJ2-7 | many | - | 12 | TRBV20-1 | TGCAGTGCTAGAGTGATCCCCTACGAGCAGTACTTC | CSARVIPYEQYF
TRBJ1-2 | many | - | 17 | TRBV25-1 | TGTGCCAGCAGTGACCTTATAATAGGGAGTCCTAACTATGGCTACACCTTC | CASSDLIIGSPNYGYTF
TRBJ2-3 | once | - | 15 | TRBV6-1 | TGTGCCAGCGAGACACAGGGGACTAGCACAGATACGCAGTATTTT | CASETQGTSTDTQYF
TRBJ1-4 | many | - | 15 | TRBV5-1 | TGCGCCAGCAGACACAGCCGACAGGAAGGGGAAAAACTGTTTTTT | CASRHSRQEGEKLFF
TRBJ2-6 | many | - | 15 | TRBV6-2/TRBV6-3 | TGTGCCAGCAGCCGCGGAGGTTCTGGGGCCAACGTCCTGACTTTC | CASSRGGSGANVLTF
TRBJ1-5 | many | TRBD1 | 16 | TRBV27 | TGTGCCAGCAGTCCATGGACAGGGGGAGCAAATCAGCCCCAGCATTTT | CASSPWTGGANQPQHF
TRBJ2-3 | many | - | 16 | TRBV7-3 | TGTGCCAGCAGCGTAAACGGACAGCGGCCCACAGATACGCAGTATTTT | CASSVNGQRPTDTQYF
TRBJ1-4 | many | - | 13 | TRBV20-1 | TGCAGTGCTAGAGGGGCAACTAATGAAAAACTGTTTTTT | CSARGATNEKLFF
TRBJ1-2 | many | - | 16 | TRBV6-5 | TGTGCCAGCAGTTACTCGACGGTAGGGTTGGCCGGAGGCTACACCTTC | CASSYSTVGLAGGYTF
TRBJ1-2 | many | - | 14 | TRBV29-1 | TGCAGCGTCGTCCGGGACACCGCTAACTATGGCTACACCTTC | CSVVRDTANYGYTF
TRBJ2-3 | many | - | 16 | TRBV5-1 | TGCGCCAGCAGCTTGGTAAGGCTAGATGGAGCAGATACGCAGTATTTT | CASSLVRLDGADTQYF
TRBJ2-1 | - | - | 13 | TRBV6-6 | TGTGCCAGCAGTTACGGGTCAGTCAATGAGCAGTTCTTC | CASSYGSVNEQFF
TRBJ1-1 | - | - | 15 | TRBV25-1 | TGTGCCAGCAGTGCCCCGGGTTACTTGAACACTGAAGCTTTCTTT | CASSAPGYLNTEAFF
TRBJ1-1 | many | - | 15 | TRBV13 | TGTGCCAGCAGATTCAACAGCAACATGAACACTGAAGCTTTCTTT | CASRFNSNMNTEAFF
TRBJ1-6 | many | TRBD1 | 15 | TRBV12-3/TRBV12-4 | TGTGCCAGCAGTTCTCGGACAGGGGGCAAATCACCCCTCCACTTT | CASSSRTGGKSPLHF
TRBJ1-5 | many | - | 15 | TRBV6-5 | TGTGCCAGCACCTCAACTTGGTCTAGCAATCAGCCCCAGCATTTT | CASTSTWSSNQPQHF
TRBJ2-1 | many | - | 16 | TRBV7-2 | TGTGCCAGCAGCTTACCCACTTTCAGCTCCTACAATGAGCAGTTCTTC | CASSLPTFSSYNEQFF
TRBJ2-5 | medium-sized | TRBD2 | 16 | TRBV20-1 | TGCAGTGCTAGGGGGCTGAAAGGACTAGCGGAAGAGACCCAGTACTTC | CSARGLKGLAEETQYF
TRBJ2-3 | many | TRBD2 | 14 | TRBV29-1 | TGCAGCGTCGCGTCCTGGACTAGACCGTCTACGCAGTATTTT | CSVASWTRPSTQYF
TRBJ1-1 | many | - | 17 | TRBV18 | TGTGCCAGCTCACCACCGGGGTTGGGTGCCATGAACACTGAAGCTTTCTTT | CASSPPGLGAMNTEAFF
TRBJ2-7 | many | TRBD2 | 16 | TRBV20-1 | TGCAGTGCTAGAGATCGGGTTAGCGGGGGGTACTACGAGCAGTACTTC | CSARDRVSGGYYEQYF
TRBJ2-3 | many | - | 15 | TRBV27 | TGTGCCACCCTGCCGATGGGGGCTAGCACAGATACGCAGTATTTT | CATLPMGASTDTQYF
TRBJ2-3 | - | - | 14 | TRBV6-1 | TGTGCCAGCAGTGAATGGGACAGCACAGATACGCAGTATTTT | CASSEWDSTDTQYF
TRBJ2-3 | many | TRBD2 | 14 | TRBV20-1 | TGCAGTGCCCAAAGCGGGAGGGCCGCAGATACGCAGTATTTT | CSAQSGRAADTQYF
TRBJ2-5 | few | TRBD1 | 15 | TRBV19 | TGTGCCAGTAGTCGTTACAGGGGGCTCTCAGAGACCCAGTACTTC | CASSRYRGLSETQYF
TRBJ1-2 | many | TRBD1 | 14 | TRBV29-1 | TGCAGCGTTCCTTCAGGGGGGTTAAGGGGCGGCTACACCTTC | CSVPSGGLRGGYTF
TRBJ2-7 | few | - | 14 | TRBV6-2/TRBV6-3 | TGTGCCACCTCGACGGTCGTACAGCCCTACGAGCAGTACTTC | CATSTVVQPYEQYF
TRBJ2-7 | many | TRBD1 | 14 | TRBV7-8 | TGTGCCAGCAGCCCCGGGGGACAGGCCCACGAGCAGTACTTC | CASSPGGQAHEQYF
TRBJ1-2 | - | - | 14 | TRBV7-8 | TGTGCCAGCAGCTTAGTCAGACAGCCCTATGGCTACACCTTC | CASSLVRQPYGYTF
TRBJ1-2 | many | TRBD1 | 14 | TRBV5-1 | TGCGCCAGCAGCCCCACCGACAGGGGAGGTGGCTACACCTTC | CASSPTDRGGGYTF
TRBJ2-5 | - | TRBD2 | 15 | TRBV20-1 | TGCAGTGCCACTGGACTAGCGGTAACCCAAGAGACCCAGTACTTC | CSATGLAVTQETQYF
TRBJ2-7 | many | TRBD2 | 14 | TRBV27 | TGTGCCACCGAGACAAGCGGGGGGGCCCACGAGCAGTACTTC | CATETSGGAHEQYF
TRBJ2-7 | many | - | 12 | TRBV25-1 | TGTGCCGTGGGCACGGACTACTACGAGCAGTACTTC | CAVGTDYYEQYF
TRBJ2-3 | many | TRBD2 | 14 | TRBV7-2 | TGTGCCAGCAGCTTGACTAGCGCGAGAGATACGCAGTATTTT | CASSLTSARDTQYF
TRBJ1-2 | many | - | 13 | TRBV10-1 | TGCGCCAGCAGTGCGTCCCGGGGGTCTGGCTACACCTTC | CASSASRGSGYTF
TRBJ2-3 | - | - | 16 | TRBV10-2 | TGCGCCAGCAGTGAGTCGGGGCGGGGTGTCACAGATACGCAGTATTTT | CASSESGRGVTDTQYF
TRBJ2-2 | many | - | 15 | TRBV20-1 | TGCAGTGCGTTAGCCCTAGCAACGAACACCGGGGAGCTGTTTTTT | CSALALATNTGELFF